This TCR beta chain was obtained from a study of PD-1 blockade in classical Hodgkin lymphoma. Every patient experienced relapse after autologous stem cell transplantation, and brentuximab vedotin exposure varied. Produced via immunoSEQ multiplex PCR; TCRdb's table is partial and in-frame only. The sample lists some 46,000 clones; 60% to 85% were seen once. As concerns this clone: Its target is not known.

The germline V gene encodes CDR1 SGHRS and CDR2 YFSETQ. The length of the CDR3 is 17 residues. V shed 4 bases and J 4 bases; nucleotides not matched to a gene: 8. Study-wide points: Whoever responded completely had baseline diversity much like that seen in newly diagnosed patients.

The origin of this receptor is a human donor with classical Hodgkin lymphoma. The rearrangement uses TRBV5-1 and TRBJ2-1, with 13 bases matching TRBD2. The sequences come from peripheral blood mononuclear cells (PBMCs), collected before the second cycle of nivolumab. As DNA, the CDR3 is TGCGCCAGCAGCATAACACTAGCGGGAGGGCCATACAATGAGCAGTTCTTC. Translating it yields CASSITLAGGPYNEQFF.